Presented here are 8 T cell receptor beta chains from one specimen sequenced in a study of identifying expanded T cells in peripheral blood. Assay used: immunoSEQ multiplex PCR; TCRdb lists only in-frame clones, some missing. This sample carries about 58,000 clones, about nine tenths of them seen once, and the ten largest clones take roughly 3.5%. The source material was blood. Receptors were obtained from a person between 18 and 75 years old in good health.

The chain carries TRBV9 and TRBJ2-7; D remains ambiguous. Between the trimmed V and J ends, which lost 4 bases and 4 bases, there was a span of 12 bases. This CDR3 is 13 amino acids long. Per germline, CDR1 SGDLS and CDR2 YYNGEE. This CDR3 reads CASSPPDGYEQYF. The CDR3, as DNA: TGTGCCAGCAGCCCACCCGACGGGTACGAGCAGTACTTC.

The rearrangement joins TRBV28 to TRBJ1-2, with a weak D call TRBD1 (6 bases). CDR1 is MDHEN and CDR2 is SYDVKM in the germline V gene. Trimming left V 5 bases short and J 5 bases short, with 15 bases between. The CDR3 runs to 14 residues. The CDR3 here is CASSTGTFRYGYTF. The CDR3 nucleotides are TGTGCCAGCAGTACCGGGACATTCCGGTATGGCTACACCTTC.

This chain joins TRBV5-5 and TRBJ1-5; D is perhaps TRBD1 (5 bases). The CDR3 totals 14 residues. V was clipped by 4 bases and J by 0 bases, with 8 bases between them. Germline loops: CDR1 SGHKS, CDR2 YYEKEE (reference sequence). In nucleotides, the CDR3 is TGTGCCAGCAGCCGGGGGACTAGCAATCAGCCCCAGCATTTT. It codes for CASSRGTSNQPQHF.

The rearrangement joins TRBV21-1 to TRBJ1-5; the table's D call, TRBD1, was not checked against the DNA. TRBV21-1 is a known pseudogene. The CDR3 runs 17 residues. The CDR3 DNA reads as TGTGCCAGCAGCAAGGAACAGGGGATGGGCCCCAATCAGCCCCAGCATTTT. Its translation is CASSKEQGMGPNQPQHF.

The chain uses TRBV7-2 and TRBJ1-1; the D is unclear. CDR3 length equals 12 residues. The V gene lost 5 bases and the J gene lost 2 bases, with 6 bases spanning the gap. CDR1 is SGHTA, CDR2 FQGNSA, per germline. The CDR3: CASSVGNTEAFF. The CDR3, as DNA: TGTGCCAGCAGCGTTGGTAACACTGAAGCTTTCTTT.

The sample holds one count of this clone. This rearrangement joins TRBV9 to TRBJ1-3; no clear D gene. The CDR3 sequence is 13 residues long. Trimming cost V 4 bases and J 7 bases, with 12 bases left between them. CDR1 SGDLS and CDR2 YYNGEE come from the germline V gene. CDR3 in DNA: TGTGCCAGCAGCCCCAGAAGTGGGAACACCATATATTTT. Protein product: CASSPRSGNTIYF. Using reference TRBV9 and TRBJ1-3 for the parts outside the CDR3, the full variable domain is DSGVTQTPKHLITATGQRVTLRCSPRSGDLSVYWYQQSLDQGLQFLIQYYNGEERAKGNILERFSAQQFPDLHSELNLSSLELGDSALYFCASSPRSGNTIYFGEGSWLTVV.

This chain joins TRBV5-1 and TRBJ2-7; D remains unclear. This CDR3 comprises 14 residues. Germline assignment: CDR1 SGHRS and CDR2 YFSETQ. Trimming shortened V by 3 bases and J by 2 bases, and 12 bases separated the two germline ends. The CDR3 sequence: CASSSTLRPYEQYF. In nucleotides, the CDR3 is TGCGCCAGCAGCTCAACCTTAAGACCCTACGAGCAGTACTTC. Drawing the rest from reference TRBV5-1 and TRBJ2-7, the complete variable domain is KAGVTQTPRYLIKTRGQQVTLSCSPISGHRSVSWYQQTPGQGLQFLFEYFSETQRNKGNFPGRFSGRQFSNSRSEMNVSTLELGDSALYLCASSSTLRPYEQYFGPGTRLTVT.

This chain uses TRBV15 with TRBJ2-7, with a possible D match to TRBD1 (5 bases). This CDR3 region has 20 residues. Trimming removed 3 bases from V and 2 bases from J, with 29 bases in between. The germline V gene encodes CDR1 LNHNV and CDR2 YYDKDF (reference sequence). As DNA, the CDR3 is TGTGCCACCAGCAGGGCTACCTTGACAGATCCTAACCAGAGAGCCTACGAGCAGTACTTC. Translation: CATSRATLTDPNQRAYEQYF.